What follows is one T cell receptor beta chain and its context. Authors' data handling: Estimates of nucleated cell counts were drawn from the amplification of reference gene primers. TCRdb's table, derived via immunoSEQ multiplex PCR, lists solely in-frame clones and lacks some. The V and J calls and the clone size are those of that table, but D and trimming were determined from the DNA. The data hold 200,000 to 250,000 clones, with about nine tenths observed a single time. The data belong to a study of blood T cell repertoires in COVID-19. Turning to the study itself: PBMCs, B-cell-depleted T cells, or T cells were the source of the cDNA or gDNA that made up the material.

This CDR3 has 14 residues. Germline CDR1 MDHEN, CDR2 SYDVKM. V gave up 11 bases and J gave up 8 bases; unmatched junction bases: 13. Sequenced: peripheral blood. The clonotype comes from a man in his sixties with acute or convalescent COVID-19. The chain combines TRBV28 with TRBJ1-4; 8 bases align to TRBD1. The CDR3 bases are TGTGCCGGGCGGTCACAGGGGGATCCCGAAAAACTGTTTTTT. Its translation: CAGRSQGDPEKLFF.